Below are 12 T cell receptor beta chains sequenced from a single sample in a study of blood T cell repertoires in COVID-19 (TCRdb year 2020). Library preparation used the immunoSEQ multiplex PCR assay. Imported from immuneACCESS, the table was reduced by TCRdb to in-frame sequences with V and J called. These copies leave out some clones; in studies compared against another copy, an unresolved V gene accounts for under half, and the cause of the remainder is not known. Counted in this sample were some 230,000 clones; roughly four fifths of them appeared once. The ten largest clones add up to 7.4% of the sample. The sample comprised peripheral blood. The receptor source for this set is a woman in her fifties or sixties with acute or convalescent COVID-19.

The genes are TRBV20-1 and TRBJ1-4, with 11 nucleotides matching TRBD1. This CDR3 is built from 15 residues. V trimming: 3 bases; J trimming: 7 bases; junction bases outside the gene matches: 7. The V gene's germline CDR1 is DFQATT and CDR2 SNEGSKA (reference sequence). CDR3 nucleotide sequence: TGCAGTGCTAGTGACCAAGGGACAGGGGGTGAAAAACTGTTTTTT. The encoded protein is CSASDQGTGGEKLFF.

The V call is TRBV2, the J call TRBJ2-2; the match to TRBD2 covers 7 bases. Trimming removed 7 bases from V and 0 bases from J; junction bases left unmatched: 2. This CDR3 spans 14 amino acids. CDR1 is SNHLY, CDR2 FYNNEI, per germline. CDR3 sequence: CASIAGANTGELFF. CDR3 nucleotide sequence: TGTGCCAGCATTGCGGGGGCGAACACCGGGGAGCTGTTTTTT. Full variable domain (missing parts from reference TRBV2 and TRBJ2-2): EPEVTQTPSHQVTQMGQEVILRCVPISNHLYFYWYRQILGQKVEFLVSFYNNEISEKSEIFDDQFSVERPDGSNFTLKIRSTKLEDSAMYFCASIAGANTGELFFGEGSRLTVL.

This clone came up a few times. The V gene is TRBV27, the J gene TRBJ2-7; TRBD1 matches at 9 bases. Germline V gene data show CDR1 as MNHEY and CDR2 as SMNVEV (reference sequence). CDR3 length equals 14 residues. V shed 8 bases and J 0 bases; nucleotides not matched to a gene: 5. In DNA, the CDR3 is TGTGCCAGCGCACAGGGGGCAAACTCCTACGAGCAGTACTTC. Translation: CASAQGANSYEQYF.

V and J are TRBV27 and TRBJ1-2, with 7 bases identical to TRBD1. With V trimmed by 4 bases and J by 0 bases, 5 bases remained unmatched. There are 15 residues in the CDR3. Germline lookup yields CDR1 MNHEY and CDR2 SMNVEV (reference sequence). The DNA of the CDR3 is TGTGCCAGCAGTTCTGGGACAGTTTCTAACTATGGCTACACCTTC. Protein sequence: CASSSGTVSNYGYTF.

CDR3 amino acids: CASSLAGLAGPDTQYF. CDR3 DNA sequence: TGTGCCAGCAGCTTGGCAGGACTAGCGGGACCAGATACGCAGTATTTT. The chain is built from TRBV7-2 and TRBJ2-3; 12 bases line up with TRBD2. The junction had 5 bases not matched to a gene; V was cut back by 3 bases and J by 4 bases. Germline CDR1 is SGHTA and CDR2 is FQGNSA. The CDR3 loop spans 16 amino acids.

The chain employs TRBV7-2 and TRBJ1-3, with a tentative D call TRBD1 (6 bases). Trimming removed 0 bases at V and 3 bases at J, with 12 bases between. Germline V gene data show CDR1 as SGHTA and CDR2 as FQGNSA. This CDR3 spans 16 amino acids. This chain's CDR3 is CASSLALQGFGNTIYF. The CDR3, as DNA: TGTGCCAGCAGCTTAGCGCTACAGGGCTTTGGAAACACCATATATTTT.

The chain is built from TRBV28 and TRBJ2-7; 8 positions match TRBD1. CDR3 length: 16 residues. After removal of 5 bases from V and 2 bases from J, the junction contained 11 bases not matched to a gene. Germline V CDR1 and CDR2: MDHEN, SYDVKM. The CDR3 region is CASSILTGGYAYEQYF. CDR3 nucleotides: TGTGCCAGCAGTATTCTTACAGGGGGATATGCCTACGAGCAGTACTTC.

This clone was detected a few times. This rearrangement joins TRBV2 to TRBJ2-6; a weak D match, TRBD1 (6 bases). The V and J ends lost 11 bases and 4 bases respectively, with 15 bases between them. Looked up from germline, CDR1 is SNHLY and CDR2 is FYNNEI. This CDR3 is built from 14 residues. The chain's CDR3 is CASGGLPGANVLTF. CDR3 DNA: TGTGCCTCTGGGGGCCTACCGGGGGCCAACGTCCTGACTTTC. The whole variable domain, filled in from reference TRBV2 and TRBJ2-6, reads EPEVTQTPSHQVTQMGQEVILRCVPISNHLYFYWYRQILGQKVEFLVSFYNNEISEKSEIFDDQFSVERPDGSNFTLKIRSTKLEDSAMYFCASGGLPGANVLTFGAGSRLTVL.

This chain links TRBV7-2 with TRBJ1-6; weak D call: TRBD1 (5 bases). Per germline, CDR1 SGHTA and CDR2 FQGNSA. V was clipped by 3 bases and J by 4 bases, with 10 bases between them. The CDR3 is 15 amino acids. CDR3 sequence: CASSFRGVYNSPLHF. The DNA for the CDR3 is TGTGCCAGCAGCTTCCGGGGGGTTTATAATTCACCCCTCCACTTT.

The chain recombines TRBV24-1 with TRBJ2-5; D is uncertain. In germline, CDR1 is KGHDR, CDR2 SFDVKD. Trimming pared 2 bases from V and 2 bases from J, leaving 23 bases between. CDR3 size: 19 residues. The CDR3 reads CATSDYAPIATFKQETQYF. CDR3 sequence (DNA): TGTGCCACCAGTGATTATGCCCCGATCGCGACTTTTAAGCAAGAGACCCAGTACTTC.

V usage is TRBV18 and J usage is TRBJ1-4, with TRBD1 identical over 7 bases. Trimming took 1 base from V and 3 from J; bases not matched to a gene: 2. The CDR3 sequence is 15 residues long. Germline CDR1 is KGHSH and CDR2 is LQKENI. CDR3 nucleotide sequence: TGTGCCAGCTCACCACAGGGGGCTCCTAATGAAAAACTGTTTTTT. Protein sequence: CASSPQGAPNEKLFF.

CDR3 DNA: TGTGCCAGCAGCAAAGAGTCAGTACCCTCCTACGAGCAGTACTTC. Translated: CASSKESVPSYEQYF. The chain is built from TRBV21-1 and TRBJ2-7; the table's D call of TRBD1 was not tested on the DNA. TRBV21-1 is given as a pseudogene. The CDR3 spans 15 residues.